The rows below give T cell receptor beta chains drawn from one sample of a study of blood T cell repertoires in COVID-19. TCRdb's table, derived via immunoSEQ multiplex PCR, lists solely in-frame clones and lacks some. The sample holds some 130,000 clones, about nine tenths seen once. Material for sequencing was peripheral blood. These receptor sequences come from a man in his sixties with COVID-19, enrolled during active disease. The CDR3 runs from the conserved cysteine through the conserved F or W. A D gene is named only where the DNA matches it firmly. A clone size is listed for some rows: how often the clone was seen (once, few, many), or a class if it is expanded.

abundance: NA; j_gene: TRBJ2-2; d_gene: NA; v_gene: TRBV10-1; CDR3aa: CASSESTHLGGELFF; CDR3nt: TGCGCCAGCAGTGAGTCGACTCACTTGGGCGGGGAGCTGTTTTTT
abundance: NA; j_gene: TRBJ2-1; d_gene: TRBD2; v_gene: TRBV3-1/TRBV3-2; CDR3aa: CASSQPSFRAGGYNEQFF; CDR3nt: TGTGCCAGCAGCCAACCCTCCTTCAGAGCGGGAGGATACAATGAGCAGTTCTTC
abundance: NA; j_gene: TRBJ2-7; d_gene: NA; v_gene: TRBV7-6; CDR3aa: CASRSGPAYEQYF; CDR3nt: TGTGCCAGCAGGAGCGGTCCCGCCTACGAGCAGTACTTC
abundance: NA; j_gene: TRBJ1-4; d_gene: NA; v_gene: TRBV30; CDR3aa: CAWSGQVDEKLFF; CDR3nt: TGTGCCTGGAGTGGACAGGTAGATGAAAAACTGTTTTTT
abundance: NA; j_gene: TRBJ2-7; d_gene: TRBD2; v_gene: TRBV6-5; CDR3aa: CATSGLAGTYEQYF; CDR3nt: TGTGCCACGTCGGGACTAGCGGGAACCTACGAGCAGTACTTC
abundance: NA; j_gene: TRBJ2-7; d_gene: NA; v_gene: TRBV5-1; CDR3aa: CASSPRPGTNYLYEQYF; CDR3nt: TGCGCCAGCAGCCCGCGCCCGGGTACGAACTACCTTTACGAGCAGTACTTC
abundance: NA; j_gene: TRBJ1-3; d_gene: NA; v_gene: TRBV30; CDR3aa: CAWSTGPGNTIYF; CDR3nt: TGTGCCTGGAGTACAGGGCCGGGAAACACCATATATTTT
abundance: NA; j_gene: TRBJ2-7; d_gene: NA; v_gene: TRBV6-5; CDR3aa: CASRRVYEQYF; CDR3nt: TGTGCCAGCAGGAGAGTCTACGAGCAGTACTTC
abundance: NA; j_gene: TRBJ2-6; d_gene: NA; v_gene: TRBV4-1; CDR3aa: CASSPLAAAGANVLTF; CDR3nt: TGCGCCAGCAGCCCCTTAGCGGCAGCTGGGGCCAACGTCCTGACTTTC
abundance: NA; j_gene: TRBJ2-5; d_gene: TRBD1; v_gene: TRBV6-2/TRBV6-3; CDR3aa: CASSTGTGQETQYF; CDR3nt: TGTGCCAGCAGTACCGGGACAGGTCAAGAGACCCAGTACTTC
abundance: once; j_gene: TRBJ1-5; d_gene: TRBD1; v_gene: TRBV30; CDR3aa: CAWSWQGDQPQHF; CDR3nt: TGTGCCTGGAGTTGGCAGGGGGATCAGCCCCAGCATTTT
abundance: NA; j_gene: TRBJ2-7; d_gene: NA; v_gene: TRBV11-3; CDR3aa: CASSSDRLSSYEQYF; CDR3nt: TGTGCCAGCAGTTCCGACAGGCTGAGCTCCTACGAGCAGTACTTC
abundance: NA; j_gene: TRBJ1-4; d_gene: NA; v_gene: TRBV18; CDR3aa: CASSLRGPTNEKLFF; CDR3nt: TGTGCCAGCTCCCTCAGGGGTCCTACTAATGAAAAACTGTTTTTT
abundance: once; j_gene: TRBJ2-7; d_gene: TRBD2; v_gene: TRBV19; CDR3aa: CASSIGSLAGEVYEQYF; CDR3nt: TGTGCCAGTAGTATAGGGTCACTAGCGGGAGAAGTCTACGAGCAGTACTTC
abundance: NA; j_gene: TRBJ1-1; d_gene: NA; v_gene: TRBV7-8; CDR3aa: CASSLGGRNTEAFF; CDR3nt: TGTGCCAGCAGCTTAGGTGGCAGAAACACTGAAGCTTTCTTT
abundance: NA; j_gene: TRBJ2-1; d_gene: TRBD2; v_gene: TRBV5-1; CDR3aa: CASSLAGGDNEQFF; CDR3nt: TGCGCCAGCAGCTTGGCGGGAGGTGACAATGAGCAGTTCTTC
abundance: NA; j_gene: TRBJ2-5; d_gene: NA; v_gene: TRBV5-4; CDR3aa: CASSPGRGETQYF; CDR3nt: TGTGCCAGCAGCCCGGGCCGCGGGGAGACCCAGTACTTC
abundance: NA; j_gene: TRBJ2-1; d_gene: TRBD2; v_gene: TRBV19; CDR3aa: CASTTSPGGGGEQFF; CDR3nt: TGTGCCAGTACCACCTCCCCGGGAGGTGGTGGTGAGCAGTTCTTC
abundance: NA; j_gene: TRBJ2-1; d_gene: NA; v_gene: TRBV24-1; CDR3aa: CATRQGGYNEQFF; CDR3nt: TGTGCCACCAGACAGGGGGGGTACAATGAGCAGTTCTTC
abundance: NA; j_gene: TRBJ2-3; d_gene: NA; v_gene: TRBV7-9; CDR3aa: CASSSPDSYSTDTQYF; CDR3nt: TGTGCCAGCAGCTCCCCGGACAGCTACAGCACAGATACGCAGTATTTT
abundance: NA; j_gene: TRBJ1-5; d_gene: NA; v_gene: TRBV23-1; CDR3aa: CASSQGSTGLRPQHF; CDR3nt: TGCGCCAGCAGTCAAGGGTCTACGGGACTGAGGCCCCAGCATTTT
abundance: NA; j_gene: TRBJ2-3; d_gene: NA; v_gene: TRBV20-1; CDR3aa: CSASTGPGNTDTQYF; CDR3nt: TGCAGTGCTAGTACCGGTCCAGGGAACACAGATACGCAGTATTTT
abundance: NA; j_gene: TRBJ2-3; d_gene: NA; v_gene: TRBV9; CDR3aa: CASSVDSSTDTQYF; CDR3nt: TGTGCCAGCAGCGTAGATAGTTCCACAGATACGCAGTATTTT
abundance: NA; j_gene: TRBJ2-7; d_gene: NA; v_gene: TRBV29-1; CDR3aa: CSVDTGTDEQYF; CDR3nt: TGCAGCGTTGATACAGGAACCGACGAGCAGTACTTC
abundance: once; j_gene: TRBJ1-4; d_gene: TRBD1; v_gene: TRBV28; CDR3aa: CASRIRGTGKNEKLFF; CDR3nt: TGTGCCAGCAGAATCCGTGGGACAGGAAAGAATGAAAAACTGTTTTTT
abundance: NA; j_gene: TRBJ2-7; d_gene: TRBD1; v_gene: TRBV13; CDR3aa: CASSGDRDSPYEQYF; CDR3nt: TGTGCCAGCAGCGGGGACAGGGACAGTCCCTACGAGCAGTACTTC
abundance: few; j_gene: TRBJ1-1; d_gene: NA; v_gene: TRBV19; CDR3aa: CASSPYMNTEAFF; CDR3nt: TGTGCCAGTAGTCCGTACATGAACACTGAAGCTTTCTTT
abundance: NA; j_gene: TRBJ1-2; d_gene: NA; v_gene: TRBV15; CDR3aa: CATSRERGYGYTF; CDR3nt: TGTGCCACCAGCAGAGAACGGGGCTATGGCTACACCTTC
abundance: NA; j_gene: TRBJ2-1; d_gene: NA; v_gene: TRBV15; CDR3aa: CATSPLPGEQFF; CDR3nt: TGTGCCACCAGCCCCCTGCCAGGTGAGCAGTTCTTC
abundance: NA; j_gene: TRBJ1-4; d_gene: NA; v_gene: TRBV19; CDR3aa: CASSIDGSINEKLFF; CDR3nt: TGTGCCAGTAGTATAGACGGGTCGATTAATGAAAAACTGTTTTTT
abundance: NA; j_gene: TRBJ2-1; d_gene: TRBD1; v_gene: TRBV6-4; CDR3aa: CASSENRGLEQFF; CDR3nt: TGTGCCAGCAGTGAAAACAGGGGTTTGGAGCAGTTCTTC
abundance: NA; j_gene: TRBJ1-3; d_gene: NA; v_gene: TRBV4-3; CDR3aa: CASSSRAPTGGNTIYF; CDR3nt: TGCGCCAGCAGCTCGCGGGCCCCTACGGGTGGAAACACCATATATTTT
abundance: NA; j_gene: TRBJ2-7; d_gene: TRBD1; v_gene: TRBV6-5; CDR3aa: CAISQGNEQYF; CDR3nt: TGTGCCATCTCACAGGGGAACGAGCAGTACTTC
abundance: once; j_gene: TRBJ1-2; d_gene: NA; v_gene: TRBV28; CDR3aa: CASSLRDFYGYTF; CDR3nt: TGTGCCAGCAGTTTAAGGGACTTCTATGGCTACACCTTC
abundance: few; j_gene: TRBJ1-3; d_gene: NA; v_gene: TRBV4-3; CDR3aa: CASSQMRGAGNTIYF; CDR3nt: TGCGCCAGCAGCCAAATGCGGGGGGCTGGAAACACCATATATTTT
abundance: NA; j_gene: TRBJ1-1; d_gene: NA; v_gene: TRBV11-3; CDR3aa: CASSQGGVGGHTEAFF; CDR3nt: TGTGCCAGCAGCCAGGGTGGCGTGGGGGGTCACACTGAAGCTTTCTTT
abundance: few; j_gene: TRBJ1-5; d_gene: NA; v_gene: TRBV30; CDR3aa: CAWRGDSSNQPQHF; CDR3nt: TGTGCCTGGAGGGGGGACTCCTCCAATCAGCCCCAGCATTTT
abundance: NA; j_gene: TRBJ1-1; d_gene: NA; v_gene: TRBV7-9; CDR3aa: CASNRARGTEAFF; CDR3nt: TGTGCCAGCAATAGAGCCAGAGGGACTGAAGCTTTCTTT
abundance: once; j_gene: TRBJ1-1; d_gene: NA; v_gene: TRBV10-2; CDR3aa: CASSGGHLNTEAFF; CDR3nt: TGCGCCAGCAGTGGGGGACACTTGAACACTGAAGCTTTCTTT
abundance: NA; j_gene: TRBJ2-7; d_gene: TRBD2; v_gene: TRBV11-1; CDR3aa: CASSAGLAETYEQYF; CDR3nt: TGTGCCAGCAGCGCCGGACTAGCGGAGACCTACGAGCAGTACTTC
abundance: NA; j_gene: TRBJ1-1; d_gene: NA; v_gene: TRBV6-6; CDR3aa: CASSYSGGANTEAFF; CDR3nt: TGTGCCAGCAGTTACTCTGGGGGCGCGAACACTGAAGCTTTCTTT
abundance: NA; j_gene: TRBJ2-1; d_gene: NA; v_gene: TRBV27; CDR3aa: CASSLRAGSSYNEQFF; CDR3nt: TGTGCCAGCAGTCTGCGAGCGGGCAGCTCCTACAATGAGCAGTTCTTC
abundance: NA; j_gene: TRBJ2-3; d_gene: TRBD2; v_gene: TRBV7-9; CDR3aa: CASSAGLAVQDTQYF; CDR3nt: TGTGCCAGCAGTGCGGGACTAGCAGTGCAAGATACGCAGTATTTT
abundance: NA; j_gene: TRBJ2-4; d_gene: NA; v_gene: TRBV19; CDR3aa: CASSIRAGLAKNIQYF; CDR3nt: TGTGCCAGTAGTATACGGGCAGGACTAGCCAAAAACATTCAGTACTTC
abundance: NA; j_gene: TRBJ2-1; d_gene: NA; v_gene: TRBV11-3; CDR3aa: CASSLDRGGFRRYNEQFF; CDR3nt: TGTGCCAGCAGCTTAGATAGGGGCGGTTTTCGAAGGTACAATGAGCAGTTCTTC
abundance: NA; j_gene: TRBJ2-1; d_gene: TRBD2; v_gene: TRBV30; CDR3aa: CAWSPPTSGRGYNEQFF; CDR3nt: TGTGCCTGGAGTCCGCCGACTAGCGGGAGGGGTTACAATGAGCAGTTCTTC
abundance: NA; j_gene: TRBJ2-5; d_gene: NA; v_gene: TRBV5-1; CDR3aa: CASSRRGIQETQYF; CDR3nt: TGCGCCAGCAGCCGTAGGGGGATACAAGAGACCCAGTACTTC
abundance: NA; j_gene: TRBJ2-7; d_gene: NA; v_gene: TRBV10-3; CDR3aa: CAISPPQENEQYF; CDR3nt: TGTGCCATCAGCCCACCTCAAGAGAACGAGCAGTACTTC
abundance: NA; j_gene: TRBJ2-2; d_gene: TRBD1; v_gene: TRBV6-5; CDR3aa: CASQGANTGELFF; CDR3nt: TGTGCCAGTCAGGGGGCCAACACCGGGGAGCTGTTTTTT
abundance: NA; j_gene: TRBJ2-3; d_gene: TRBD2; v_gene: TRBV10-2; CDR3aa: CASSDPRGGTDTQYF; CDR3nt: TGCGCCAGCAGTGATCCCCGGGGGGGGACAGATACGCAGTATTTT
abundance: few; j_gene: TRBJ1-3; d_gene: NA; v_gene: TRBV7-9; CDR3aa: CASSRITGFSGNTIYF; CDR3nt: TGTGCCAGCAGCCGTATCACAGGTTTCTCTGGAAACACCATATATTTT
abundance: NA; j_gene: TRBJ1-1; d_gene: TRBD1; v_gene: TRBV5-1; CDR3aa: CASGDWDREAEAFF; CDR3nt: TGCGCCAGTGGCGATTGGGACAGGGAAGCTGAAGCTTTCTTT
abundance: NA; j_gene: TRBJ1-4; d_gene: NA; v_gene: TRBV3-1/TRBV3-2; CDR3aa: CASSRRETAGEHEKLFF; CDR3nt: TGTGCCAGCAGCCGCCGGGAGACAGCGGGGGAACACGAAAAACTGTTTTTT
abundance: once; j_gene: TRBJ2-1; d_gene: TRBD2; v_gene: TRBV5-1; CDR3aa: CASSSVTSFYNEQFF; CDR3nt: TGCGCCAGCAGCTCCGTGACTAGCTTCTACAATGAGCAGTTCTTC
abundance: NA; j_gene: TRBJ2-3; d_gene: TRBD2; v_gene: TRBV25-1; CDR3aa: CASSEFLAGADTQYF; CDR3nt: TGTGCCAGCAGTGAATTCCTAGCGGGGGCAGATACGCAGTATTTT